The clone carrying this T cell receptor beta chain was seen repeatedly, ten times or more. The antigen is undetermined. This record belongs to a study of identical twins. Using its own MiXCR run on the 5' RACE reads, TCRdb lists one record per CDR3 protein. The sample carries 1,800,000 or so distinct CDR3 sequences, 25% to 35% recorded once. Study-wide results and limits: Its conclusions, products of cross-sectional statistical analysis, did not come from following the same donors. Insertions ran lower in abundant cord blood beta clonotypes, though not in memory repertoires. Out-of-frame alpha sequences common to twins were enriched for low generation probability.

V gave up 0 bases and J gave up 1 base; unmatched junction bases: 4. CDR1 and CDR2 from the germline V gene are DFQATT and SNEGSKA (reference sequence). The CDR3 has 16 residues. Material: cord blood. This clonotype was sampled from a newborn girl in good health. This chain connects TRBV20-1 to TRBJ2-4; TRBD2 matches 9 bases. The DNA for the CDR3 is TGCAGTGCTAGAGAAGTAGCGGGGGCGGCCAAAAACATTCAGTACTTC. It yields the protein CSAREVAGAAKNIQYF.